The 20 T cell receptor beta chains listed next were all sequenced from one sample in a study of blood T cell repertoires in COVID-19 (TCRdb year 2020). Libraries were prepared through the immunoSEQ multiplex PCR assay. TCRdb holds this immuneACCESS table with in-frame rearrangements only. Some clones are missing; in checked studies, unresolved V genes explain under half, and the rest has no known cause. This sample lists approximately 170,000 clones; roughly 80% were detected once. The ten largest clones add up to 15% to 20% of the sample. The sample consisted of peripheral blood. The receptors derive from a woman of 80 years or more with acute or convalescent COVID-19.

The CDR3, as DNA: TGTGCCACCAGTGATTCGGATAGCGGGAGGGAACTAGAGACCCAGTACTTC. This gives the protein CATSDSDSGRELETQYF. The rearrangement uses TRBV24-1 and TRBJ2-5, with 11 bases aligning to TRBD2. The J segment lost 4 bases and the V segment lost 2 bases, leaving 8 bases of the junction unmatched. The CDR3 totals 17 residues. Germline loops: CDR1 KGHDR, CDR2 SFDVKD.

This chain uses TRBV18 with TRBJ2-5, with TRBD1 matching over 7 bases. The CDR3 contains 15 residues. The ends lost 3 bases at V and 0 bases at J; junction bases unmatched: 4. Germline assignment: CDR1 KGHSH and CDR2 LQKENI. The CDR3 DNA follows: TGTGCCAGCTCACCGCAGGGACAGTACCAAGAGACCCAGTACTTC. Its translation: CASSPQGQYQETQYF.

The genes are TRBV12-3 or TRBV12-4 and TRBJ2-3; D call uncertain. This CDR3 comprises 13 residues. The ends were cut back, 3 bases at V and 7 bases at J, with 11 bases in the middle. CDR3 in DNA: TGTGCCAGCAGTTTGCGACTTGAAAATACGCAGTATTTT. It yields the protein CASSLRLENTQYF.

The J gene is TRBJ1-5, the V gene TRBV28, with D possibly being TRBD1 (5 bases). The CDR3 length is 13 residues. Germline-derived CDR1 and CDR2 are MDHEN and SYDVKM. The V end was cut by 8 bases, the J end by 4 bases, with 12 bases between. CDR3 coding DNA: TGTGCCAGCCAGTGGAGGGGAAATCAGCCCCAGCATTTT. It encodes CASQWRGNQPQHF. Looking up the rest from reference TRBV28 and TRBJ1-5 gives the full variable domain: DVKVTQSSRYLVKRTGEKVFLECVQDMDHENMFWYRQDPGLGLRLIYFSYDVKMKEKGDIPEGYSVSREKKERFSLILESASTNQTSMYLCASQWRGNQPQHFGDGTRLSIL.

This chain joins TRBV11-2 and TRBJ1-1; 8 bases are shared with TRBD1. Germline CDR1 and CDR2: SGHAT and FQNNGV. After removal of 6 bases from V and 4 bases from J, the junction contained 7 bases not matched to a gene. CDR3 length: 14 amino acids. CDR3 residues: CASRVTGDLTEAFF. DNA of the CDR3: TGTGCCAGCAGGGTGACAGGGGACCTCACTGAAGCTTTCTTT.

The chain couples TRBV11-3 to TRBJ2-3; the D gene is possibly TRBD2 (5 bases). V dropped 4 bases and J dropped 4 bases, with 9 bases sitting between them. This CDR3 is built from 13 residues. The V gene's germline CDR1 is SGHNT and CDR2 YENEEA. The CDR3 sequence: CASSYGVSDTQYF. The CDR3 DNA is TGTGCCAGCAGCTACGGGGTGTCAGATACGCAGTATTTT.

The V gene is TRBV7-2, the J gene TRBJ2-7; 8 bases map to TRBD1. Germline V gene lookup returns CDR1 SGHTA and CDR2 FQGNSA. Unmatched junction bases numbered 6, after V lost 2 bases and J lost 6 bases. The CDR3 length is 14 residues. CDR3 nucleotide sequence: TGTGCCAGCAGCTTAAGGACAGGGAGCGGCGAGCAGTACTTC. Its protein product is CASSLRTGSGEQYF. The full variable domain, completed using reference TRBV7-2 and TRBJ2-7, is GAGVSQSPSNKVTEKGKDVELRCDPISGHTALYWYRQSLGQGLEFLIYFQGNSAPDKSGLPSDRFSAERTGGSVSTLTIQRTQQEDSAVYLCASSLRTGSGEQYFGPGTRLTVT.

This rearrangement joins TRBV2 to TRBJ2-1, with D possibly matching TRBD2 (6 bases). The CDR3 consists of 15 residues. Germline CDR1 is SNHLY and CDR2 is FYNNEI. The ends were cut back, 8 bases at V and 4 bases at J, with 18 bases in the middle. CDR3 residues: CASVGGAISYNEQFF. The CDR3 DNA follows: TGTGCCAGCGTGGGCGGGGCGATTTCATACAATGAGCAGTTCTTC.

The rearrangement links TRBV5-1 to TRBJ1-1; D is perhaps TRBD1 (6 bases). The CDR3 sequence is 13 residues long. V shed 4 bases and J shed 10 bases, with 17 bases lying between them. Germline loops: CDR1 SGHRS, CDR2 YFSETQ. CDR3 amino acids: CASSLLGGGVAFF. The CDR3 nucleotides read TGCGCCAGCAGCCTATTGGGAGGGGGAGTAGCTTTCTTT.

V gene TRBV7-9 combines with J gene TRBJ1-1, with D unresolved. This CDR3 has 15 amino acids. The V end lost 2 bases, the J end lost 1 base, and 11 bases lay between the germline ends. The germline V gene encodes CDR1 SEHNR and CDR2 FQNEAQ (reference sequence). The CDR3 is CASSLLNAGNTEAFF. The CDR3, as DNA: TGTGCCAGCAGCTTATTAAATGCAGGGAACACTGAAGCTTTCTTT.

The chain joins TRBV12-3 or TRBV12-4 to TRBJ1-6; perhaps TRBD1 as D (6 bases). With 10 bases removed from V and 9 bases from J, the gap between germline ends came to 16 bases. CDR3 length: 13 amino acids. DNA for the CDR3: TGTGCCACCCGCACCGGGGGGCGTTCACCCCTCCACTTT. The encoded protein is CATRTGGRSPLHF.

The chain links TRBV2 to TRBJ1-2, with D maybe TRBD1 (6 bases). Germline CDR1 is SNHLY and CDR2 is FYNNEI. CDR3 length: 15 amino acids. Deletions cut 2 bases from V and 3 bases from J, with 13 bases between. CDR3 sequence: CASSERQEPYYGYTF. CDR3 DNA sequence: TGTGCCAGCAGTGAAAGACAGGAACCCTACTATGGCTACACCTTC. The variable domain in full, with the rest retrieved from reference TRBV2 and TRBJ1-2, is EPEVTQTPSHQVTQMGQEVILRCVPISNHLYFYWYRQILGQKVEFLVSFYNNEISEKSEIFDDQFSVERPDGSNFTLKIRSTKLEDSAMYFCASSERQEPYYGYTFGSGTRLTVV.

The chain carries TRBV29-1 and TRBJ2-3, with a weak D call TRBD2 (6 bases). The CDR3 is 14 amino acids. The germline V and J ends were trimmed by 6 bases and 4 bases, with 17 bases remaining between them. The germline CDR1 and CDR2 sequences are SQVTM and ANQGSEA. This chain's CDR3 is CSVDRGTVSDTQYF. CDR3 in DNA: TGCAGCGTGGACCGGGGGACCGTTTCAGATACGCAGTATTTT.

This chain joins TRBV5-1 and TRBJ1-2; 7 nucleotides align to TRBD1. J gave up 0 bases and V 4 bases, and 6 bases lay outside the gene matches. This CDR3 spans 15 amino acids. The germline CDR1 and CDR2 sequences are SGHRS and YFSETQ. This CDR3 is CASSISGGPNYGYTF. In DNA, the CDR3 is TGCGCCAGCAGCATATCAGGGGGACCTAACTATGGCTACACCTTC.

The chain couples TRBV29-1 to TRBJ1-1; tentative D call: TRBD1 (5 bases). CDR1 and CDR2 from the germline V gene are SQVTM and ANQGSEA. The CDR3 has 12 amino acids. Trimming left V 1 base short and J 11 bases short, with 14 bases between. The CDR3: CSVEVAIAGAFF. CDR3 coding DNA: TGCAGCGTTGAAGTGGCTATAGCAGGGGCTTTCTTT. Together with reference TRBV29-1 and TRBJ1-1, the CDR3 gives the full variable domain: SAVISQKPSRDICQRGTSLTIQCQVDSQVTMMFWYRQQPGQSLTLIATANQGSEATYESGFVIDKFPISRPNLTFSTLTVSNMSPEDSSIYLCSVEVAIAGAFFGQGTRLTVV.

This chain links TRBV3-1 (or the pseudogene TRBV3-2) with TRBJ2-1; 11 bases are a match to TRBD2. The CDR3 is 16 amino acids. V lost 0 bases, J lost 7 bases, and 5 bases stayed unmatched. Per germline, CDR1 LGHDT and CDR2 YNNKEL (reference sequence). The DNA of the CDR3 is TGTGCCAGCAGCCAAGATCTTAGCGGGGGGGCGAATGAGCAGTTCTTC. Amino acid sequence: CASSQDLSGGANEQFF.

V usage is TRBV11-3 and J usage is TRBJ2-3, with 7 nucleotides matching TRBD1. This CDR3 region has 17 residues. CDR1 and CDR2 from the germline V gene are SGHNT and YENEEA. The junction had 11 bases not matched to a gene; V was cut back by 1 base and J by 4 bases. The CDR3 loop reads CASSLVEGQIGADTQYF. For the CDR3, the DNA is TGTGCCAGCAGCTTAGTCGAGGGACAGATAGGCGCAGATACGCAGTATTTT.

The chain carries TRBV6-1 and TRBJ1-6, with D unresolved. V was clipped by 11 bases and J by 5 bases, with 13 bases between them. In germline, CDR1 is MNHNS, CDR2 SASEGT. CDR3 length: 13 residues. CDR3 nucleotide sequence: TGTGCCCACGCGGCAACCGATAATTCACCCCTCCACTTT. Residues: CAHAATDNSPLHF.

This clone was observed a few times. The rearrangement joins TRBV6-7 to TRBJ1-2; TRBD1 agrees at 8 bases. TRBV6-7 is treated as an ORF (open reading frame) with a function not yet certain. After removal of 4 bases from V and 5 bases from J, the junction contained 15 bases not matched to a gene. The CDR3 has 17 residues. For the CDR3, the DNA is TGTGCCAGCAGTTTCAGGACAGGGAGGATATTGGGGTATGGCTACACCTTC. This codes for CASSFRTGRILGYGYTF.

There are a few counts of this clone. V is TRBV28 and J is TRBJ2-1; 11 bases are shared with TRBD2. Germline V gene lookup returns CDR1 MDHEN and CDR2 SYDVKM. V lost 8 bases to trimming and J lost 7 bases; unmatched junction nucleotides: 10. This CDR3 spans 15 amino acids. CDR3 sequence: CASCGGTSGVNEQFF. The CDR3 DNA is TGTGCCAGCTGCGGAGGGACTAGCGGAGTAAATGAGCAGTTCTTC.